These T cell receptor beta chains were read from a single sample in a study of T cells after yellow fever vaccination. TCRdb recomputed calls from the 5' RACE reads with MiXCR, one row per CDR3 protein. The sample carries about 85,000 distinct CDR3 sequences, about an eighth recorded once. The source material was CD8+ T cells not binding an NS4B(214-222) dextramer, sorted from PBMCs, sampled about 21 days after the first yellow fever vaccination. Receptors were obtained from a man between 18 and 35 years old who received the YFV17D yellow fever vaccine. Both conserved end residues are part of each CDR3. The order of the fields is clone size, J gene, D gene, V gene, CDR3 DNA, CDR3 protein. D genes are given only for firm matches. A clone size is listed for some rows: how often the clone was seen (once, few, many), or a class if it is expanded.

>many|TRBJ2-4|.|TRBV6-2/TRBV6-3
TGTGCCAGCAGTTCCTGGACTGTACTAGCCAAAAACATTCAGTACTTC
CASSSWTVLAKNIQYF
>.|TRBJ2-5|TRBD1|TRBV7-9
TGTGCCAGCAGCTCGGGTCGGGACAGGGGTTACTTC
CASSSGRDRGYF
>many|TRBJ2-1|.|TRBV20-1
TGCAGTGCTAGAGATAGGGGGGTAGGTTGGTTAGAGCAGTTCTTC
CSARDRGVGWLEQFF
>.|TRBJ2-5|.|TRBV7-9
TGTGCCAGCAGCTTAGGGGCCCAAGAGACCCAGTACTTC
CASSLGAQETQYF
>.|TRBJ2-7|TRBD2|TRBV4-3
TGCGCCAGCAGCCAAGATGGGACTAGCGACTACGAGCAGTACTTC
CASSQDGTSDYEQYF
>.|TRBJ2-3|TRBD2|TRBV2
TGTGCCAGCAAGATTAGCGGGGCTAGCACAGATACGCAGTATTTT
CASKISGASTDTQYF
>.|TRBJ2-1|.|TRBV20-1
TGCAGTGCCCCGGGACTGAAATACAATGAGCAGTTCTTC
CSAPGLKYNEQFF
>.|TRBJ2-7|TRBD1|TRBV4-3
TGCGCCAGCAGCCAGTACAGGGGATCCTACGAGCAGTACTTC
CASSQYRGSYEQYF
>.|TRBJ2-3|.|TRBV20-1
TGCAGTGCTAGAGTCCTAAACGGGGGAGATACGCAGTATTTT
CSARVLNGGDTQYF
>.|TRBJ1-5|.|TRBV4-1
TGCGCCAGCAGCCCAGCCCAGTCTAGCAATCAGCCCCAGCATTTT
CASSPAQSSNQPQHF
>.|TRBJ2-1|.|TRBV9
TGTGCCAGCAGCGCCGCATGGAACGCCTACAATGAGCAGTTCTTC
CASSAAWNAYNEQFF
>many|TRBJ2-6|.|TRBV23-1
TGCGCCAGCAGACAGGGTGGGGCCAACGTCCTGACTTTC
CASRQGGANVLTF
>few|TRBJ2-1|.|TRBV19
TGTGCCAGTAGTATGGGGGGTTTCGATGAGCAGTTCTTC
CASSMGGFDEQFF
>.|TRBJ2-1|.|TRBV11-2
TGTGCCAGCAGCTTAGTGGGTGTCAATGAGCAGTTCTTC
CASSLVGVNEQFF
>.|TRBJ2-3|.|TRBV20-1
TGCAGTGCTAAGGCGGGGGATACGCAGTATTTT
CSAKAGDTQYF
>few|TRBJ2-1|.|TRBV6-5
TGTGCCAGCAGTTACTTTGATGAGCAGTTCTTC
CASSYFDEQFF
>few|TRBJ2-7|.|TRBV11-2
TGTGCCAGCAGCCCCGGGACGGACGAGCAGTACTTC
CASSPGTDEQYF
>.|TRBJ2-3|TRBD2|TRBV3-1
TGTGCCAGCTGCCGGCAAGCGGGGGCCCAAGGCGCAGATACGCAGTATTTT
CASCRQAGAQGADTQYF
>few|TRBJ1-4|.|TRBV2
TGTGCCAGCAGTGAGGGGACGGGTGAAAAACTGTTTTTT
CASSEGTGEKLFF
>.|TRBJ2-1|.|TRBV12-3/TRBV12-4
TGTGCCAGCAGTTTCGGGTCGCCGGTTTACAATGAGCAGTTCTTC
CASSFGSPVYNEQFF
>.|TRBJ2-5|.|TRBV27
TGTGCCAGCAGTTTGGGCAGCCAAGAGACCCAGTACTTC
CASSLGSQETQYF